Shown below are 12 T cell receptor beta chains from a single sample sequenced in a study of T and B cells in COVID-19 patients. BIOMED2 TRB-A/B primer pools were used in multiplex TRB PCR. TCRdb called the multiplex PCR reads again in MiXCR, with one record for every CDR3 protein. The table shows 23,000 or so distinct CDR3 sequences, with more than 30% occurring only once. Each TRB amplification used about 250-550 ng of genomic DNA from blood. The sample consisted of blood. Source of these receptors: a human donor who had recovered from COVID-19.

The gene calls are TRBV20-1 and TRBJ1-6; 10 bases align to TRBD1. Germline V lookup: CDR1 DFQATT, CDR2 SNEGSKA (reference sequence). The J segment lost 10 bases and the V segment lost 2 bases, leaving 17 bases of the junction unmatched. This CDR3 region has 18 residues. CDR3 coding DNA: TGCAGTGCTAGACCGCCGGGACAGGGGTCAACTTCTGGCTCACCCCTCCACTTT. Translation gives CSARPPGQGSTSGSPLHF.

The genes are TRBV5-1 and TRBJ2-1; a possible D gene is TRBD2 (5 bases). Germline V gives CDR1 SGHRS, CDR2 YFSETQ. CDR3 length: 15 residues. The V gene lost 0 bases and the J gene lost 0 bases, with 7 bases spanning the gap. CDR3 DNA sequence: TGCGCCAGCAGCTTGGACGGGAACTCCTACAATGAGCAGTTCTTC. Translation: CASSLDGNSYNEQFF.

This chain links TRBV6-5 with TRBJ1-6; D gene ambiguous. Trimming removed 10 bases at V and 8 bases at J, with 24 bases between. This CDR3 is 16 amino acids long. Per germline, CDR1 MNHEY and CDR2 SVGAGI. The CDR3 nucleotides are TGTGCCATCAGCCTGAACCCCAGCAATGGGGATTCACCCCTCCACTTT. This encodes CAISLNPSNGDSPLHF.

The V gene is TRBV30, the J gene TRBJ1-3, with no clear D. Trimming stripped 2 bases from V and 1 base from J, with 15 bases between. CDR1 is GTSNPN, CDR2 SVGIG, per germline (reference sequence). CDR3 length equals 16 residues. DNA of the CDR3: TGTGCCTGGAGTCGACGATCCCAGTCATCTGGAAACACCATATATTTT. Its translation is CAWSRRSQSSGNTIYF.

The chain uses TRBV29-1 and TRBJ2-7; TRBD2 agrees at 11 bases. From germline, CDR1 is SQVTM and CDR2 ANQGSEA. This CDR3 comprises 15 residues. V was clipped by 7 bases and J by 2 bases; unmatched bases: 10. The CDR3 is CSAGGSGGVAYEQYF. Written as DNA, the CDR3 is TGCAGCGCCGGGGGTAGCGGGGGGGTTGCCTACGAGCAGTACTTC.

This clonotype was found a few times. The chain is built from TRBV6-6 and TRBJ2-7; 7 bases are shared with TRBD1. The CDR3 covers 13 residues. Germline-derived CDR1 and CDR2 are MNHNY and SVGAGI (reference sequence). V gave up 6 bases and J gave up 2 bases; unmatched junction bases: 4. The CDR3 spells CASSPTGAYEQYF. Here the CDR3 DNA reads TGTGCCAGCAGCCCAACAGGGGCCTACGAGCAGTACTTC.

In this sample, this clonotype turned up a few times. Written as DNA, the CDR3 is TGCAGTGCTAGGCCTGGGACAGGGGCTGACGATGAGCAGTTCTTC. It is translated as CSARPGTGADDEQFF. This chain links TRBV20-1 with TRBJ2-1; TRBD1 matches at 10 bases. The V and J ends lost 3 bases and 8 bases, in that order; junction bases with no gene match: 10. Per the germline V gene, CDR1 is DFQATT and CDR2 is SNEGSKA (reference sequence). This CDR3 is built from 15 residues.

This clonotype is labeled as medium-sized. The CDR3 region is CATSSGSYEQYF. CDR3 bases: TGTGCCACCAGCTCTGGGTCCTACGAGCAGTACTTC. The gene calls are TRBV15 and TRBJ2-7; D unresolved. There are 12 residues in the CDR3. Trimming shortened V by 5 bases and J by 1 base, and 6 bases separated the two germline ends. The V gene's germline CDR1 is LNHNV and CDR2 YYDKDF (reference sequence).

Worth noting for this clonotype: As the CDR3 is not closed by the conserved phenylalanine or tryptophan, this likely results from a read error. The chain is built from TRBV5-1 and TRBJ2-5, with D possibly being TRBD1 (6 bases). Germline loops: CDR1 SGHRS, CDR2 YFSETQ. V dropped 0 bases and J dropped 3 bases, with 15 bases sitting between them. This CDR3 spans 16 amino acids. As DNA, the CDR3 is TGCGCCAGCAGCTTGGGAGGGACATCACCTGAAGAGACCCAGTACCTC. Encoded protein: CASSLGGTSPEETQYL.

This clonotype is labeled medium-sized. The chain has TRBV6-5 and TRBJ2-3, with D perhaps given as TRBD1 or TRBD2 (5 bases each). This CDR3 is built from 13 residues. Germline loops: CDR1 MNHEY, CDR2 SVGAGI. The ends were cut back, 6 bases at V and 2 bases at J, with 9 bases in the middle. The CDR3 reads CASRTGTTDTQYF. In nucleotides, the CDR3 is TGTGCCAGCAGGACGGGGACCACAGATACGCAGTATTTT.

This clonotype is labeled as medium-sized. This chain links TRBV11-3 with TRBJ2-1; D might be TRBD1 (6 bases). This CDR3 is built from 15 residues. The germline V and J ends were trimmed by 8 bases and 0 bases, with 14 bases remaining between them. Germline V lookup: CDR1 SGHNT, CDR2 YENEEA. The CDR3 DNA follows: TGTGCCAGCCAGATAACAGGGTCCTCCTACAATGAGCAGTTCTTC. It specifies CASQITGSSYNEQFF.

The genes are TRBV5-4 and TRBJ2-4; 12 nucleotides agree with TRBD2. The trim removed 3 bases at V and 2 bases at J, leaving 6 bases unmatched. The germline V gene has CDR1 SGHNT and CDR2 YYREEE (reference sequence). The CDR3 has 17 amino acids. The CDR3 DNA follows: TGTGCCAGCAGCTCCGGACTAGCGGGGTTAACCAAAAACATTCAGTACTTC. It yields the protein CASSSGLAGLTKNIQYF.